A single T cell receptor beta chain is shown here with its context. Antigen unknown. The V gene's germline CDR1 is MNHEY and CDR2 SMNVEV (reference sequence). Trimming stripped 6 bases from V and 1 base from J, with 15 bases between. The CDR3 is 15 amino acids. This specimen comes from a study of shared clonotypes between healthy human individuals. Study at large: Donor composition was two women and a few men, aged 18 to 49.

Positively selected for CCR7, the CD45RO-negative cells used as naive CD8 cells excluded terminally differentiated effector memory CD45RA+ cells. Caucasian adults living in Nashville, Tennessee, provided all samples. Genomic DNA per cell subset filled all wells of several immunoSEQ plates. Profiled with immunoSEQ multiplex PCR; TCRdb holds only in-frame clones, not every one. Among some 2,000,000 clones listed, roughly 95% were seen once. Study-level findings and limits: Between a few donors, naive CD4 clonotypes were shared at a level of approximately 5%.

This TCR derives from a man aged 18 to 29 in good health. The rearrangement joins TRBV27 to TRBJ1-1; TRBD1 might be the D (5 bases). Sequencing input: naive CD8+ T cells sorted from blood. CDR3: CASRPGGGTNTEAFF. Here the CDR3 DNA reads TGTGCCAGCAGACCCGGGGGAGGAACGAACACTGAAGCTTTCTTT.